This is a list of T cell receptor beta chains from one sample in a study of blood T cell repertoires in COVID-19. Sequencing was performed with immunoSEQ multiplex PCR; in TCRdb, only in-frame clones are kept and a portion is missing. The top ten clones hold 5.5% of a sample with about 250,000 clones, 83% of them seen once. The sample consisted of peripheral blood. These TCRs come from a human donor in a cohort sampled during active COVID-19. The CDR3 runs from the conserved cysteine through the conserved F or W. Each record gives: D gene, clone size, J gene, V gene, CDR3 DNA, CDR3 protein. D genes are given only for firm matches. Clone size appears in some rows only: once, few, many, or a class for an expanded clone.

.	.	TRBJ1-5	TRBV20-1	TGCAGTGCTAATTCCGGGCAGCCCCAGCATTTT	CSANSGQPQHF
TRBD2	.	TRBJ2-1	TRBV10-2	TGCGCCAGCAGCCCGAGGACTAGCGGGGGGGCTTACAATGAGCAGTTCTTC	CASSPRTSGGAYNEQFF
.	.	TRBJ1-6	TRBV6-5	TGTGCCAGCAGTTTCGACAGGTATAATTCACCCCTCCACTTT	CASSFDRYNSPLHF
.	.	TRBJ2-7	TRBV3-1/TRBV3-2	TGTGCCAGCAGCTTCGGGGTATTCAGCTCCTACGAGCAGTACTTC	CASSFGVFSSYEQYF
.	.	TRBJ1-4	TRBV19	TGTGCCAGTACTCATGCGAGGGTGAGGAGGGAAAAACTGTTTTTT	CASTHARVRREKLFF
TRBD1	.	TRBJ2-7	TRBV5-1	TGCGCCAGCAGCTTCGGGACAGGGACCTACGAGCAGTACTTC	CASSFGTGTYEQYF
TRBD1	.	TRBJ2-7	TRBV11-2	TGTGCCAGCAGTTCCGGGACAGGCTACGAGCAGTACTTC	CASSSGTGYEQYF
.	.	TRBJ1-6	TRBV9	TGTGCCAGCAGCCCGACGCGGGGGGATTCACCCCTCCACTTT	CASSPTRGDSPLHF
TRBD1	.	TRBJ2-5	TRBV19	TGTGCCAGTAGTATTACAGGGGTAGAAGAGACCCAGTACTTC	CASSITGVEETQYF
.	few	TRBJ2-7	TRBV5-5	TGTGCCAGCAGCCCGGCCGGGCGGGCGGGGAACGAGCAGTACTTC	CASSPAGRAGNEQYF
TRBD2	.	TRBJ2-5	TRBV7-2	TGTGCCAGCAGCTTAGTAGCGGGGAAGGAGACCCAGTACTTC	CASSLVAGKETQYF
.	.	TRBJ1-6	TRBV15	TGTGCCACCAGCAGAGATAACTCCTATAATTCACCCCTCCACTTT	CATSRDNSYNSPLHF
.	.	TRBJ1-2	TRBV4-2	TGTGCCAGCAGCCAAGATTCCCGGGGGGGCTACACCTTC	CASSQDSRGGYTF
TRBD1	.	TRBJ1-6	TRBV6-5	TGTGCCAGCAGTTCGACAGGGACGTCATATAATTCACCCCTCCACTTT	CASSSTGTSYNSPLHF
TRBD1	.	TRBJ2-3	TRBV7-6	TGTGCCAGCAGCTTAGGCCCAGGGGGCGGCCCAGATACGCAGTATTTT	CASSLGPGGGPDTQYF
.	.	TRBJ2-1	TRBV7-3	TGTGCCAGCAGTCCACAGGTTCTCTCCTACAATGAGCAGTTCTTC	CASSPQVLSYNEQFF